A single sample gave rise to the 20 T cell receptor beta chains below, sequenced in a study of PD-1 blockade in mismatch repair-deficient tumors. Using immunoSEQ multiplex PCR, the repertoire was profiled, and TCRdb retains in-frame clones only, with some absent. The data show fewer than 20,000 clones, about 80% seen once. This material consisted of PBMCs, taken 4 weeks after starting pembrolizumab. The receptors were gathered from an adult with mismatch repair-deficient cancer.

This rearrangement joins TRBV2 to TRBJ2-1, with a weak D call TRBD1 (6 bases). V was pared by 7 bases and J by 12 bases, with 19 bases between. CDR1 SNHLY and CDR2 FYNNEI come from the germline V gene. CDR3 length: 13 amino acids. CDR3 nucleotides: TGTGCCAGCATCCCAACCGGAGGACAGCCGCAGTTCTTC. It translates to CASIPTGGQPQFF.

The chain recombines TRBV11-3 with TRBJ2-3, with D hard to call. This CDR3 is built from 14 residues. The germline CDR1 and CDR2 sequences are SGHNT and YENEEA. V was cut by 1 base and J by 1 base, with 6 bases left in between. CDR3 sequence: CASSLVPGTDTQYF. CDR3 in DNA: TGTGCCAGCAGCTTAGTCCCAGGCACAGATACGCAGTATTTT.

The V call is TRBV5-4, the J call TRBJ2-5, with 7 bases that match TRBD1. CDR3 length: 14 residues. Germline lookup yields CDR1 SGHNT and CDR2 YYREEE (reference sequence). The V and J ends lost 1 base and 2 bases, in that order; junction bases with no gene match: 2. This chain's CDR3 is CASSLPGQQETQYF. DNA of the CDR3: TGTGCCAGCAGCTTGCCGGGACAGCAAGAGACCCAGTACTTC.

In nucleotides, the CDR3 is TGTGCCAGCGGGGCAGGGGTTTCCACTGAAGCTTTCTTT. Its translation is CASGAGVSTEAFF. The chain employs TRBV9 and TRBJ1-1, with a tentative D call TRBD1 (6 bases). This CDR3 contains 13 residues. Trimming took 7 bases from V and 4 from J, leaving 14 bases between them. Per the germline V gene, CDR1 is SGDLS and CDR2 is YYNGEE.

This chain joins TRBV27 and TRBJ1-2; TRBD1 aligns across 9 bases. This CDR3 is 15 amino acids long. From germline, CDR1 is MNHEY and CDR2 SMNVEV (reference sequence). V lost 5 bases and J lost 7; bases outside the gene matches: 11. CDR3 nucleotides: TGTGCCAGCAGTGGTAACAGGGGGCGCCGGGGTGGCTACACCTTC. Its protein is CASSGNRGRRGGYTF.

The V gene is TRBV20-1, the J gene TRBJ2-7; D is unresolved. CDR1 is DFQATT, CDR2 SNEGSKA, per germline (reference sequence). The CDR3 contains 11 residues. Trimming shortened V by 5 bases and J by 7 bases, and 12 bases separated the two germline ends. The CDR3: CSARRQQEQYF. CDR3 coding DNA: TGCAGTGCTCGCAGGCAGCAAGAGCAGTACTTC.

V gene TRBV30 combines with J gene TRBJ1-5; D is perhaps TRBD1 (5 bases). The CDR3 consists of 15 residues. The germline CDR1 and CDR2 sequences are GTSNPN and SVGIG (reference sequence). V gave up 0 bases and J gave up 2 bases, with 11 bases separating them. Here the CDR3 DNA reads TGTGCCTGGAGTGTACTTGGGGGGGGCAATCAGCCCCAGCATTTT. This translates into CAWSVLGGGNQPQHF.

The V and J genes are TRBV15 and TRBJ2-3, with a possible D match to TRBD2 (6 bases). The CDR3 has 17 residues. Germline CDR1 is LNHNV and CDR2 is YYDKDF (reference sequence). Deletions cut 2 bases from V and 0 bases from J, with 15 bases between. CDR3 sequence (DNA): TGTGCCACCAGCAGACCAACAACCGGGACTAGCACAGATACGCAGTATTTT. It specifies CATSRPTTGTSTDTQYF. The full variable domain, rest sourced from reference TRBV15 and TRBJ2-3, is DAMVIQNPRYQVTQFGKPVTLSCSQTLNHNVMYWYQQKSSQAPKLLFHYYDKDFNNEADTPDNFQSRRPNTSFCFLDIRSPGLGDTAMYLCATSRPTTGTSTDTQYFGPGTRLTVL.

The rearrangement links TRBV5-4 to TRBJ2-1; TRBD1 matches 9 bases. CDR1 and CDR2 (germline): SGHNT, YYREEE (reference sequence). V lost 4 bases to trimming and J lost 10 bases; unmatched junction nucleotides: 9. The CDR3 contains 14 residues. The CDR3 here is CASSRRDRVGEQFF. CDR3 in DNA: TGTGCCAGCAGCAGACGGGACAGGGTAGGCGAGCAGTTCTTC.

The rearrangement joins TRBV5-1 to TRBJ2-5; 11 bases are shared with TRBD2. Germline CDR1 and CDR2: SGHRS and YFSETQ. CDR3 size: 16 residues. V lost 5 bases to trimming and J lost 5 bases; unmatched junction nucleotides: 11. DNA of the CDR3: TGCGCCAGCAGGCGCATAGCGGGAGGGCAAAGGGAGACCCAGTACTTC. This encodes CASRRIAGGQRETQYF. Combining the CDR3 with reference TRBV5-1 and TRBJ2-5 gives the whole variable domain KAGVTQTPRYLIKTRGQQVTLSCSPISGHRSVSWYQQTPGQGLQFLFEYFSETQRNKGNFPGRFSGRQFSNSRSEMNVSTLELGDSALYLCASRRIAGGQRETQYFGPGTRLLVL.

The J gene is TRBJ1-1, the V gene TRBV23-1, with a tentative D call TRBD1 (5 bases). TRBV23-1 has ORF status, its function being uncertain. Trimming removed 4 bases at V and 8 bases at J, with 11 bases between. CDR3 length equals 12 residues. CDR3 in amino acids: CASSRGTSEAFF. CDR3 DNA: TGCGCCAGCAGTCGCGGGACCTCCGAAGCTTTCTTT.

This clone was seen more than once but under ten times. The chain has TRBV30 and TRBJ2-7; 11 bases fit TRBD1. Losses at the gene ends were 2 bases for V and 4 bases for J; bases not matched to a gene: 4. Germline values: CDR1 GTSNPN, CDR2 SVGIG (reference sequence). This CDR3 is built from 14 residues. The CDR3 loop is CAWSRGTGGYEQYF. CDR3 DNA sequence: TGTGCCTGGAGTAGGGGGACAGGGGGATACGAGCAGTACTTC.

The gene calls are TRBV29-1 and TRBJ2-3; 8 positions match TRBD1. Trimming cost V 6 bases and J 9 bases; bases outside gene matches: 2. In germline, CDR1 is SQVTM, CDR2 ANQGSEA. The CDR3 consists of 10 residues. CDR3 DNA: TGCAGCGTCGGACAGGGAACGCAGTATTTT. Translated, it gives CSVGQGTQYF.

V is TRBV30 and J is TRBJ1-5, with D perhaps matching TRBD1 (5 bases). V dropped 4 bases and J dropped 5 bases, with 15 bases sitting between them. Germline loops: CDR1 GTSNPN, CDR2 SVGIG (reference sequence). This CDR3 contains 14 residues. The CDR3 DNA sequence: TGTGCCTGGACCCCAAGGGGCGGCGATCAGCCCCAGCATTTT. Encoded protein: CAWTPRGGDQPQHF. Variable domain in full (rest from reference TRBV30 and TRBJ1-5): SQTIHQWPATLVQPVGSPLSLECTVEGTSNPNLYWYRQAAGRGLQLLFYSVGIGQISSEVPQNLSASRPQDRQFILSSKKLLLSDSGFYLCAWTPRGGDQPQHFGDGTRLSIL.

J is TRBJ2-1 and V is TRBV6-6; 8 bases align to TRBD1. Germline CDR1 and CDR2: MNHNY and SVGAGI (reference sequence). J gave up 7 bases and V 2 bases, and 7 bases lay outside the gene matches. The CDR3 has 15 amino acids. CDR3 loop: CASSYGAGGLNEQFF. CDR3 nucleotides: TGTGCCAGCAGTTACGGGGCAGGGGGCTTGAATGAGCAGTTCTTC.

The CDR3 DNA is TGTGCCAGCAGCCCAAGGACTAGCGGGACCTTACGAGAGCAGTACTTC. Its protein is CASSPRTSGTLREQYF. V and J are TRBV5-4 and TRBJ2-7; 12 bases map to TRBD2. The CDR3 runs to 16 residues. CDR1 and CDR2 from the germline V gene are SGHNT and YYREEE (reference sequence). Unmatched junction bases numbered 12, after V lost 4 bases and J lost 7 bases.

The chain has TRBV28 and TRBJ2-1, with TRBD2 as a possible D gene (5 bases). V was pared by 5 bases and J by 3 bases, with 11 bases between. The CDR3 length is 14 residues. Germline loops: CDR1 MDHEN, CDR2 SYDVKM. In nucleotides, the CDR3 is TGTGCCAGCAGTCTCCCCCGGGGCTACAATGAGCAGTTCTTC. This encodes CASSLPRGYNEQFF.

The chain recombines TRBV5-6 with TRBJ1-1, with D perhaps TRBD1 (5 bases). Germline CDR1 reads SGHDT; CDR2 reads YYEEEE. The CDR3 loop spans 17 amino acids. Trimming stripped 0 bases from V and 0 bases from J, with 15 bases between. The CDR3 reads CASSLGTGGTMNTEAFF. The CDR3 bases are TGTGCCAGCAGCTTGGGTACAGGAGGGACCATGAACACTGAAGCTTTCTTT.

The chain recombines TRBV18 with TRBJ1-1, with TRBD1 matching over 8 bases. Per the germline V gene, CDR1 is KGHSH and CDR2 is LQKENI. The CDR3 has 15 amino acids. Unmatched junction bases numbered 11, after V lost 6 bases and J lost 5 bases. This CDR3 reads CASSVTQGVRTEAFF. CDR3 in DNA: TGTGCCAGCTCGGTCACACAGGGGGTGAGAACTGAAGCTTTCTTT.

The chain recombines TRBV30 with TRBJ2-7; 8 bases match TRBD2. The V segment lost 4 bases and the J segment 1 base; nucleotides outside the gene matches: 9. This CDR3 is built from 15 residues. Germline V gene lookup returns CDR1 GTSNPN and CDR2 SVGIG (reference sequence). CDR3 DNA sequence: TGTGCCTGGAATAACGCCCGGGGGGGTTCCTACGAGCAGTACTTC. Amino acids: CAWNNARGGSYEQYF.